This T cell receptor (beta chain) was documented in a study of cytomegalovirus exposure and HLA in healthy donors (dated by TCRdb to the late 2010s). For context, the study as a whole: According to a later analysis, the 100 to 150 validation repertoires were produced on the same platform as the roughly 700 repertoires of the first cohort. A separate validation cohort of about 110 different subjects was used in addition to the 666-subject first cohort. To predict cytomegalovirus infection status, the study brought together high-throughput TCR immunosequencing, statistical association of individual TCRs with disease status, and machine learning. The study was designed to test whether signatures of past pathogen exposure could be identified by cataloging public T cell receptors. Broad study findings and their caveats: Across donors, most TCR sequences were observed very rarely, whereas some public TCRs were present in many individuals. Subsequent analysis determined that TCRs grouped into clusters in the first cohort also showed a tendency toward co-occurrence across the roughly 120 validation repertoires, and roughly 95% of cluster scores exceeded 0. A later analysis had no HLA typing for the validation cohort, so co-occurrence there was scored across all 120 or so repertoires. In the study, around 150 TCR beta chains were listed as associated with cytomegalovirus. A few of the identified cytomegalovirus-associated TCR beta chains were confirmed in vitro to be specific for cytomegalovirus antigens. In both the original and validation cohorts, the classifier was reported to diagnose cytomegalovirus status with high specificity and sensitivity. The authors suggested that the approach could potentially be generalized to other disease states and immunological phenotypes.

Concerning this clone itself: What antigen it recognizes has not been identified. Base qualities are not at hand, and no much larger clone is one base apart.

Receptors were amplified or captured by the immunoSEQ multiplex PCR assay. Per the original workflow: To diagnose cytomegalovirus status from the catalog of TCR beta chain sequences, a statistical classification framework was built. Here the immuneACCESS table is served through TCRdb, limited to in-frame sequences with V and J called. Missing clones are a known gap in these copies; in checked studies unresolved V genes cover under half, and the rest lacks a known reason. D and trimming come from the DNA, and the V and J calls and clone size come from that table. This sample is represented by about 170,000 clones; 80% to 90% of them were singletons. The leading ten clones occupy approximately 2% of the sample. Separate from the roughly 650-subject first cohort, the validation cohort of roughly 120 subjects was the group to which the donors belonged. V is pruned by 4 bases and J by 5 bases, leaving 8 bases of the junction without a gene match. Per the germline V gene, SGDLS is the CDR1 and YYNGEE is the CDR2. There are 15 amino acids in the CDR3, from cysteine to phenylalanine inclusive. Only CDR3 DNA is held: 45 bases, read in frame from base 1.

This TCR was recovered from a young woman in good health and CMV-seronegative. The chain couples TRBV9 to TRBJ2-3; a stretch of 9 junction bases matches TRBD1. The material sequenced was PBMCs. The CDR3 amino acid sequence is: CASSLQGALGDTQYF. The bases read TGTGCCAGCAGCTTACAGGGGGCGTTGGGAGATACGCAGTATTTT.